The 25 T cell receptor beta chains listed next were all sequenced from one sample in a study of long-term antiretroviral therapy in people with HIV. An immunoSEQ assay, version v3.0, was performed at survey level. Measured with immunoSEQ multiplex PCR; TCRdb has only the in-frame clones, and not every one. Of roughly 7,200 clones listed, roughly 70% are singletons. This specimen consisted of unsorted PBMCs, obtained 0.2 years after starting antiretroviral therapy. The receptors were sampled from a man in his forties with HIV.

V and J are TRBV2 and TRBJ2-7; TRBD1 agrees at 8 bases. Per the germline V gene, CDR1 is SNHLY and CDR2 is FYNNEI. This CDR3 spans 14 amino acids. The V segment lost 4 bases and the J segment 0 bases; nucleotides outside the gene matches: 2. In DNA, the CDR3 is TGTGCCAGCAGTGGGACAGGGCACTCCTACGAGCAGTACTTC. It translates to CASSGTGHSYEQYF.

V is TRBV7-8 and J is TRBJ1-4; tentatively, D is TRBD1 (5 bases). The CDR3 length is 14 residues. Germline CDR1 and CDR2: SGHVS and FQNEAQ. Trimming shortened V by 6 bases and J by 4 bases, and 12 bases separated the two germline ends. This CDR3 is CASRGQGGNEKLFF. CDR3 coding DNA: TGTGCCAGCAGGGGGCAGGGCGGTAATGAAAAACTGTTTTTT.

This clone was picked up a small number of times. The chain links TRBV19 to TRBJ2-7, with 9 bases aligning to TRBD2. V trimming: 2 bases; J trimming: 5 bases; junction bases outside the gene matches: 4. The V gene's germline CDR1 is LNHDA and CDR2 SQIVND (reference sequence). The CDR3 spans 14 residues. The CDR3 here is CASSIQAGGDEQYF. In DNA, the CDR3 is TGTGCCAGTAGTATACAAGCGGGGGGTGACGAGCAGTACTTC.

This chain links TRBV5-6 with TRBJ1-6; perhaps TRBD1 as D (6 bases). The germline V and J ends were trimmed by 1 base and 7 bases, with 15 bases remaining between them. There are 16 residues in the CDR3. Germline V gene data show CDR1 as SGHDT and CDR2 as YYEEEE. The CDR3 spells CASSLLGGPLNSPLHF. The CDR3 nucleotides are TGTGCCAGCAGCTTGTTAGGGGGTCCGCTAAATTCACCCCTCCACTTT.

The chain carries TRBV5-4 and TRBJ2-7; D gene uncertain. The germline V gene encodes CDR1 SGHNT and CDR2 YYREEE (reference sequence). Trimming removed 7 bases at V and 3 bases at J, with 14 bases between. The CDR3 has 13 residues. The CDR3 protein is CASRQDPGYEQYF. The CDR3 DNA reads as TGTGCCAGCCGGCAGGACCCGGGCTACGAGCAGTACTTC.

The table lists this clone with a count of one. V gene TRBV4-1 combines with J gene TRBJ1-1, with no clear D. From germline, CDR1 is MGHRA and CDR2 YSYEKL. Deletions cut 3 bases from V and 7 bases from J, with 18 bases between. The CDR3 is made up of 15 amino acids. The CDR3 is CASSQSLVSPIEAFF. In DNA, the CDR3 is TGCGCCAGCAGCCAGTCCTTGGTGTCACCGATTGAAGCTTTCTTT.

V and J are TRBV5-8 and TRBJ1-1, with D tentatively TRBD1 (6 bases). The germline V gene encodes CDR1 SGHTS and CDR2 YDEGEE. The CDR3 runs 15 residues. With 7 bases removed from V and 1 base from J, the gap between germline ends came to 17 bases. CDR3: CASSNRGVGNTEAFF. The CDR3 DNA follows: TGTGCCAGCTCAAATAGGGGGGTAGGGAACACTGAAGCTTTCTTT. Variable domain in full (rest from reference TRBV5-8 and TRBJ1-1): EAGVTQSPTHLIKTRGQQATLRCSPISGHTSVYWYQQALGLGLQFLLWYDEGEERNRGNFPPRFSGRQFPNYSSELNVNALELEDSALYLCASSNRGVGNTEAFFGQGTRLTVV.

This clone was recorded a few times. The genes are TRBV30 and TRBJ1-5, with D uncertain. V was pared by 0 bases and J by 0 bases, with 3 bases between. Germline CDR1 is GTSNPN and CDR2 is SVGIG (reference sequence). The CDR3 consists of 13 residues. The CDR3 nucleotides are TGTGCCTGGAGTGTTAATAGCAATCAGCCCCAGCATTTT. Translation: CAWSVNSNQPQHF.

V is TRBV5-1 and J is TRBJ2-7; D may be TRBD1 (6 bases). V lost 4 bases, J lost 1 base, and 9 bases lay in between. CDR3 size: 13 residues. CDR1 is SGHRS and CDR2 is YFSETQ in the germline V gene. In nucleotides, the CDR3 is TGCGCCAGCAGCCCGGACAGATCCTACGAGCAGTACTTC. Protein sequence: CASSPDRSYEQYF.

This chain connects TRBV4-1 to TRBJ2-3; 11 bases match TRBD2. Germline CDR1 is MGHRA and CDR2 is YSYEKL. This CDR3 is built from 19 residues. V lost 5 bases to trimming and J lost 2 bases; unmatched junction nucleotides: 15. In DNA form, the CDR3 reads TGCGCCAGCAGCGTGAAACCCTCCGGGACTAGCGGACCCACAGATACGCAGTATTTT. Translating it yields CASSVKPSGTSGPTDTQYF.

The chain joins TRBV6-5 to TRBJ1-4; D not resolved. This CDR3 has 13 residues. V was pared by 5 bases and J by 6 bases, with 10 bases between. CDR1 is MNHEY, CDR2 SVGAGI, per germline. The CDR3 DNA sequence: TGTGCCAGCAGTCGAGGACCTTATGAAAAACTGTTTTTT. It translates to CASSRGPYEKLFF.

The chain recombines TRBV5-6 with TRBJ1-2; 11 bases agree with TRBD1. The CDR3 length is 17 residues. Per germline, CDR1 SGHDT and CDR2 YYEEEE. V lost 4 bases, J lost 8 bases, and 16 bases stayed unmatched. The CDR3 sequence is CASSLWTGGEILRGYTF. Here the CDR3 DNA reads TGTGCCAGCAGCCTTTGGACAGGGGGCGAAATTTTGCGGGGCTACACCTTC.

This chain uses TRBV10-3 with TRBJ2-6; D assignment may be TRBD1 or TRBD2 (6 bases each). The CDR3 totals 16 residues. V lost 0 bases and J 4 bases, leaving 10 bases between the germline ends. CDR1 is ENHRY and CDR2 is SYGVKD in the germline V gene. CDR3 DNA sequence: TGTGCCATCAGTGAGTCAGGGGGGCGGGGGGCCAACGTCCTGACTTTC. This codes for CAISESGGRGANVLTF.

The DNA of the CDR3 is TGTGCCAGCAGCCAAGATCGGGGGGGGCCCCAGCATTTT. This encodes CASSQDRGGPQHF. The chain carries TRBV4-2 and TRBJ1-5, with D perhaps TRBD1 (5 bases). From germline, CDR1 is LGHNA and CDR2 YNFKEQ. The CDR3 runs 13 residues. The ends were cut back, 0 bases at V and 9 bases at J, with 9 bases in the middle.

The genes are TRBV30 and TRBJ1-2, with 9 bases matching TRBD1. J gave up 1 base and V 3 bases, and 12 bases lay outside the gene matches. Germline V gene data show CDR1 as GTSNPN and CDR2 as SVGIG (reference sequence). The length of the CDR3 is 17 residues. CDR3 in DNA: TGTGCCTGGAGACGCGGGACAGGGTTACTGCTTAACTATGGCTACACCTTC. It yields the protein CAWRRGTGLLLNYGYTF.

V is TRBV5-1 and J is TRBJ2-5; 8 bases line up with TRBD1. With 0 bases clipped from V and 4 bases from J, the junction kept 5 bases outside the gene matches. CDR3 length: 15 amino acids. Germline V gene data show CDR1 as SGHRS and CDR2 as YFSETQ. CDR3 in amino acids: CASSLVLDRAETQYF. CDR3 DNA: TGCGCCAGCAGCTTGGTCCTGGACAGGGCAGAGACCCAGTACTTC.

The gene calls are TRBV5-6 and TRBJ1-2, with D possibly TRBD1 on 5 matching bases. V was trimmed by 0 bases and J by 4 bases, leaving 13 bases between them. The CDR3 is 15 residues long. Germline V gene data show CDR1 as SGHDT and CDR2 as YYEEEE. CDR3 DNA sequence: TGTGCCAGCAGCTTGGGTCGGGGACGCTCCTATGGCTACACCTTC. It yields the protein CASSLGRGRSYGYTF.

The chain couples TRBV13 to TRBJ2-3; D uncertain. CDR3 size: 12 residues. The V end was cut by 4 bases, the J end by 5 bases, with 7 bases between. Germline CDR1 is PRHDT and CDR2 is FYEKMQ (reference sequence). DNA for the CDR3: TGTGCCAGCAGCTCGGACGTAGATACGCAGTATTTT. This sequence encodes CASSSDVDTQYF.

In its sample, this clone was seen once. The J gene is TRBJ1-1, the V gene TRBV10-2; 11 bases align to TRBD1. This CDR3 has 14 residues. The V segment lost 5 bases and the J segment 4 bases; nucleotides outside the gene matches: 3. CDR1 and CDR2 (germline): WSHSY, SAAADI. As DNA, the CDR3 is TGCGCCAGCAGTCCCGGGACAGGGGGCACTGAAGCTTTCTTT. Residues: CASSPGTGGTEAFF.

V and J are TRBV15 and TRBJ1-5; possibly TRBD1 for D (5 bases). The CDR3 has 15 amino acids. V lost 0 bases to trimming and J lost 6 bases, with 12 bases between them. Germline lookup yields CDR1 LNHNV and CDR2 YYDKDF (reference sequence). The CDR3 bases are TGTGCCACCAGCAGAGATCGGGGCGCGGGTCAGCCCCAGCATTTT. This translates into CATSRDRGAGQPQHF.

This sequence joins TRBV29-1 and TRBJ1-2, with 8 bases matching TRBD1. The germline CDR1 and CDR2 sequences are SQVTM and ANQGSEA. After removal of 6 bases from V and 8 bases from J, the junction contained 11 bases not matched to a gene. This CDR3 has 13 amino acids. CDR3: CSVDRDRRGGYTF. The CDR3 DNA follows: TGCAGCGTCGACCGGGACAGGCGTGGGGGCTACACCTTC.

The chain couples TRBV5-6 to TRBJ1-1; weak D call: TRBD1 (5 bases). The germline V gene has CDR1 SGHDT and CDR2 YYEEEE. V was shortened by 0 bases and J by 3 bases, with 12 bases between the two germline ends. The CDR3 loop spans 15 amino acids. DNA of the CDR3: TGTGCCAGCAGCTTGGGGAGGACAACCTACACTGAAGCTTTCTTT. This translates into CASSLGRTTYTEAFF.

This chain connects TRBV2 to TRBJ1-1; D is possibly TRBD1 (5 bases). V was clipped by 6 bases and J by 1 base, with 9 bases between them. Germline assignment: CDR1 SNHLY and CDR2 FYNNEI. CDR3 length: 13 residues. The CDR3 sequence is CASSNGANTEAFF. CDR3 DNA sequence: TGTGCCAGCAGCAACGGGGCGAACACTGAAGCTTTCTTT.

The chain joins TRBV5-6 to TRBJ1-2; 10 bases line up with TRBD1. The CDR3 consists of 15 residues. V shed 2 bases, J shed 4 bases, and the junction held 5 bases outside the gene matches. Germline V lookup: CDR1 SGHDT, CDR2 YYEEEE. CDR3 in DNA: TGTGCCAGCAGCTTTCGGGACAGGGGAAGCTATGGCTACACCTTC. Its protein product is CASSFRDRGSYGYTF. The whole variable domain, filled in from reference TRBV5-6 and TRBJ1-2, reads DAGVTQSPTHLIKTRGQQVTLRCSPKSGHDTVSWYQQALGQGPQFIFQYYEEEERQRGNFPDRFSGHQFPNYSSELNVNALLLGDSALYLCASSFRDRGSYGYTFGSGTRLTVV.

The rearrangement joins TRBV7-8 to TRBJ1-1, with D perhaps TRBD1 (5 bases). This CDR3 comprises 15 residues. Looked up from germline, CDR1 is SGHVS and CDR2 is FQNEAQ. V was shortened by 3 bases and J by 0 bases, with 11 bases between the two germline ends. The CDR3 coding sequence is TGTGCCAGCAGCTTCCCAGGGTCCCTGAACACTGAAGCTTTCTTT. It translates to CASSFPGSLNTEAFF.